This T cell receptor beta chain was sequenced for a study of blood T cell repertoires in COVID-19. Study as a whole: The samples span acute and convalescent COVID-19 from the United States, Italy and Spain. T cells, B-cell-depleted T cells, or PBMCs provided the cDNA or gDNA that served as material.

The authors' processing: Nucleated cell counts were estimated from reference gene primer amplification. Profiled with immunoSEQ multiplex PCR; TCRdb holds only in-frame clones, not every one. The DNA gave D and trimming, while V, J and clone size come from that table. The data hold some 120,000 clones, with just over 70% observed a single time. This TCR came from a human donor with acute or convalescent COVID-19. The donor label of this sample is uncertain. Sequencing was carried out using peripheral blood.

Here the CDR3 DNA reads TGCGCCAGCAGCTCGGACTCGCAGGGGACCTATGGCTACACCTTC. Its translation: CASSSDSQGTYGYTF. This chain links TRBV5-1 with TRBJ1-2; maybe TRBD1 (6 bases). This CDR3 comprises 15 residues. The V gene lost 3 bases and the J gene lost 4 bases, with 16 bases spanning the gap. Germline V gene lookup returns CDR1 SGHRS and CDR2 YFSETQ.